This is a list of T cell receptor beta chains from one sample in a study of beta chain features in type 1 diabetes. Some clones are missing from TCRdb's copy, which holds only in-frame ones; the method was immunoSEQ multiplex PCR. The sample has 500,000 to 800,000 clones; 12% are singletons. The sample comprised naive CD4+ T cells from blood. The receptors stem from a man aged 30 to 45 with type 1 diabetes. CDR3s include the opening cysteine and the closing phenylalanine or tryptophan. A D gene is named only where the DNA matches it firmly. Size values are once, few and many counts, or a class for expanded clones, and some rows have none.

>.|few|TRBV2|TRBJ2-6
TGTGCCAGCAGTGACTTCCGGTCTGGGGCCAACGTCCTGACTTTC
CASSDFRSGANVLTF
>TRBD1|.|TRBV25-1|TRBJ2-1
TGTGCCAGCAGTGATGGACAGGGTTCCTACAATGAGCAGTTCTTC
CASSDGQGSYNEQFF
>.|few|TRBV9|TRBJ1-1
TGTGCCAGCAGCGCCGGCGGAATGAACACTGAAGCTTTCTTT
CASSAGGMNTEAFF
>TRBD2|few|TRBV7-9|TRBJ2-1
TGTGCCAGCAGCCCAAGCGGGGGATTCCACAATGAGCAGTTCTTC
CASSPSGGFHNEQFF
>.|once|TRBV28|TRBJ1-6
TGTGCCAGCAGTTCTTCAGGGGAAGGGAATTCACCCCTCCACTTT
CASSSSGEGNSPLHF
>TRBD1|.|TRBV7-2|TRBJ1-2
TGTGCCAGCAGCTTAGCGGGACAGAACTATGGCTACACCTTC
CASSLAGQNYGYTF
>.|.|TRBV5-1|TRBJ2-5
TGCGCCAGCAGCGAGGTCCCAGGGCGAGAGACCCAGTACTTC
CASSEVPGRETQYF
>TRBD1|few|TRBV5-4|TRBJ1-1
TGTGCCAGCAGCCTGGACAGGGGAAGAGGGGCATCAACTGAAGCTTTCTTT
CASSLDRGRGASTEAFF
>.|.|TRBV7-8|TRBJ1-1
TGTGCCAGCAGCGCCTCTTATGAAGCTTTCTTT
CASSASYEAFF
>.|few|TRBV7-2|TRBJ2-2
TGTGCCAGCAGCTTAGACAGGGCAGGCACCGGGGAGCTGTTTTTT
CASSLDRAGTGELFF
>.|few|TRBV18|TRBJ2-7
TGTGCCAGTCGTAACAGAGGGGTGACCTACGAGCAGTACTTC
CASRNRGVTYEQYF